The T cell receptor (beta chain) under discussion was sequenced for a study of blood T cell dynamics during melanoma immunotherapy. As to time point: pre-treatment baseline. Clones were read by immunoSEQ multiplex PCR, and TCRdb kept only the in-frame ones, dropping some. The top ten hold approximately 4.2% of the sample, which has around 14,000 clones, over 65% seen once. In this sample, this clone turned up once. J gave up 5 bases and V 4 bases, and 4 bases lay outside the gene matches. The CDR3 spans 14 residues. CDR1 is SGHNT, CDR2 YENEEA, per germline. The chain carries TRBV11-3 and TRBJ2-3; 9 bases fit TRBD1. The sequence was obtained from a human donor with melanoma. This material consisted of blood, taken from a patient treated with checkpoint blockade. The CDR3 DNA follows: TGTGCCAGCAGCTCACAGGGGGCTGTAGATACGCAGTATTTT. Amino acid sequence: CASSSQGAVDTQYF.